The rows below give T cell receptor beta chains drawn from one sample of a study of T cell responses to AZD1222 COVID-19 vaccine. The protocol was immunoSEQ multiplex PCR, while the TCRdb copy is restricted to in-frame clones and leaves out a portion. Counted here are about 120,000 clones, 75% to 90% occurring once; the ten biggest clones make up over 8%. The sequenced sample was peripheral blood, obtained on day 0 of AZD1222 vaccination. All receptors derive from an adult in good health. Each CDR3 is given with its conserved first and last residue. The order of the fields is D gene, CDR3 length, clone size, J gene, V gene, CDR3 DNA, CDR3 protein. D genes are given only for firm matches. Clone size appears in some rows only: once, few, many, or a class for an expanded clone.

D gene: TRBD1
CDR3 length: 15
clone size: -
J gene: TRBJ1-6
V gene: TRBV11-3
CDR3 DNA: TGTGCCAGCAGCCAAGCAGGGGGTGCATCTTCACCCCTCCACTTT
CDR3 protein: CASSQAGGASSPLHF

D gene: -
CDR3 length: 12
clone size: -
J gene: TRBJ1-3
V gene: TRBV28
CDR3 DNA: TGTGCCAGCAAGGAGTCTGGAAACACCATATATTTT
CDR3 protein: CASKESGNTIYF

D gene: TRBD2
CDR3 length: 13
clone size: -
J gene: TRBJ2-3
V gene: TRBV5-1
CDR3 DNA: TGCGCCAGCAGCAAGGGACTAGCGGATACGCAGTATTTT
CDR3 protein: CASSKGLADTQYF

D gene: -
CDR3 length: 18
clone size: once
J gene: TRBJ1-6
V gene: TRBV4-1
CDR3 DNA: TGCGCCAGCAGTCAGATGAAACAGAGGGGCTCCTATAATTCACCCCTCCACTTT
CDR3 protein: CASSQMKQRGSYNSPLHF

D gene: -
CDR3 length: 14
clone size: few
J gene: TRBJ1-2
V gene: TRBV7-3
CDR3 DNA: TGTGCCAGCAGCTTAGGGGGAGCTAACTATGGCTACACCTTC
CDR3 protein: CASSLGGANYGYTF

D gene: -
CDR3 length: 13
clone size: -
J gene: TRBJ2-3
V gene: TRBV6-5
CDR3 DNA: TGTGCCAGCAGTTACGACTCAACAGATACGCAGTATTTT
CDR3 protein: CASSYDSTDTQYF

D gene: TRBD2
CDR3 length: 15
clone size: -
J gene: TRBJ2-3
V gene: TRBV7-9
CDR3 DNA: TGTGCCAGCAGCTTTAGCGGGAGGGGCACAGATACGCAGTATTTT
CDR3 protein: CASSFSGRGTDTQYF

D gene: -
CDR3 length: 16
clone size: -
J gene: TRBJ2-2
V gene: TRBV6-2/TRBV6-3
CDR3 DNA: TGTGCCAGCAGTTATCCGCTAGGGGTTAACACCGGGGAGCTGTTTTTT
CDR3 protein: CASSYPLGVNTGELFF

D gene: TRBD1
CDR3 length: 15
clone size: -
J gene: TRBJ1-1
V gene: TRBV24-1
CDR3 DNA: TGTGCCACCAGTCAAGCGGGGACAGGGAACACTGAAGCTTTCTTT
CDR3 protein: CATSQAGTGNTEAFF

D gene: -
CDR3 length: 14
clone size: -
J gene: TRBJ1-1
V gene: TRBV5-1
CDR3 DNA: TGCGCCAGCAGCTTTCGACTAGAGGACACTGAAGCTTTCTTT
CDR3 protein: CASSFRLEDTEAFF

D gene: -
CDR3 length: 14
clone size: -
J gene: TRBJ1-2
V gene: TRBV5-6
CDR3 DNA: TGTGCCAGCAGCCCGACGAGGCGAAGCTATGGCTACACCTTC
CDR3 protein: CASSPTRRSYGYTF

D gene: -
CDR3 length: 14
clone size: -
J gene: TRBJ2-4
V gene: TRBV19
CDR3 DNA: TGTGCCAGTACCTTAGCAGCAGCCAAAAACATTCAGTACTTC
CDR3 protein: CASTLAAAKNIQYF

D gene: -
CDR3 length: 15
clone size: -
J gene: TRBJ1-4
V gene: TRBV14
CDR3 DNA: TGTGCCAGCAGCAAACACGTCTTGGTGGGGGAAAAACTGTTTTTT
CDR3 protein: CASSKHVLVGEKLFF

D gene: -
CDR3 length: 15
clone size: -
J gene: TRBJ1-2
V gene: TRBV10-1
CDR3 DNA: TGCGCCAGCAGCCCCGGGACACCCAGTAACTATGGCTACACCTTC
CDR3 protein: CASSPGTPSNYGYTF

D gene: TRBD1
CDR3 length: 14
clone size: -
J gene: TRBJ1-5
V gene: TRBV5-8
CDR3 DNA: TGTGCCAGTTCTCAGGGGGCTAGCAATCAGCCCCAGCATTTT
CDR3 protein: CASSQGASNQPQHF

D gene: TRBD2
CDR3 length: 15
clone size: -
J gene: TRBJ2-5
V gene: TRBV7-9
CDR3 DNA: TGTGCCAGCAGCCCTAGCGGGGGGCGGCAGGAGACCCAGTACTTC
CDR3 protein: CASSPSGGRQETQYF

D gene: -
CDR3 length: 14
clone size: -
J gene: TRBJ2-3
V gene: TRBV30
CDR3 DNA: TGTGCCTGGAGTGTAAAAGTGGCTTTTGATACGCAGTATTTT
CDR3 protein: CAWSVKVAFDTQYF

D gene: TRBD1
CDR3 length: 16
clone size: -
J gene: TRBJ2-5
V gene: TRBV11-2
CDR3 DNA: TGTGCCAGCAGCTTAGGACAGGGGGCGCGCCAAGAGACCCAGTACTTC
CDR3 protein: CASSLGQGARQETQYF

D gene: -
CDR3 length: 16
clone size: once
J gene: TRBJ2-3
V gene: TRBV7-2
CDR3 DNA: TGTGCCAGCAGCCTCCGTGCCCTCGGGGGAACAGATACGCAGTATTTT
CDR3 protein: CASSLRALGGTDTQYF

D gene: -
CDR3 length: 14
clone size: -
J gene: TRBJ2-6
V gene: TRBV6-5
CDR3 DNA: TGTGCCAGCAGTCCTGGATCCGGGGCCAACGTCCTGACTTTC
CDR3 protein: CASSPGSGANVLTF

D gene: TRBD1
CDR3 length: 14
clone size: -
J gene: TRBJ1-2
V gene: TRBV4-1
CDR3 DNA: TGCGCCAGCAGCCTAGGACAGGGGGCGGAGGGCTACACCTTC
CDR3 protein: CASSLGQGAEGYTF

D gene: -
CDR3 length: 12
clone size: -
J gene: TRBJ2-7
V gene: TRBV23-1
CDR3 DNA: TGCGCCAGCAGTCCAAGACACTACGAGCAGTACTTC
CDR3 protein: CASSPRHYEQYF

D gene: -
CDR3 length: 14
clone size: -
J gene: TRBJ1-2
V gene: TRBV21-1
CDR3 DNA: TGTGCCAGCAGCAAAGGGCCGGGGTACTATGGCTACACCTTC
CDR3 protein: CASSKGPGYYGYTF

D gene: -
CDR3 length: 12
clone size: -
J gene: TRBJ1-1
V gene: TRBV3-1/TRBV3-2
CDR3 DNA: TGTGCCAGCAGCCAGCGTCCAGAAGAAGCTTTCTTT
CDR3 protein: CASSQRPEEAFF

D gene: TRBD2
CDR3 length: 18
clone size: -
J gene: TRBJ2-3
V gene: TRBV3-1/TRBV3-2
CDR3 DNA: TGTGCCAGCAGCCTCGGAAGCGGGACGGAAACTTTCACAGATACGCAGTATTTT
CDR3 protein: CASSLGSGTETFTDTQYF

D gene: -
CDR3 length: 16
clone size: -
J gene: TRBJ1-2
V gene: TRBV19
CDR3 DNA: TGTGCCAGTAGTATAGACTCGGACTCTTTTATTCGGGGCTACACCTTC
CDR3 protein: CASSIDSDSFIRGYTF

D gene: -
CDR3 length: 14
clone size: once
J gene: TRBJ2-3
V gene: TRBV2
CDR3 DNA: TGTGCCAGCAGTGTGGGGGTATCGACAGATACGCAGTATTTT
CDR3 protein: CASSVGVSTDTQYF

D gene: -
CDR3 length: 14
clone size: -
J gene: TRBJ1-3
V gene: TRBV3-1/TRBV3-2
CDR3 DNA: TGTGCCAGCAGCCTAGAGAGCTCTGGAAACACCATATATTTT
CDR3 protein: CASSLESSGNTIYF

D gene: -
CDR3 length: 15
clone size: -
J gene: TRBJ2-2
V gene: TRBV5-1
CDR3 DNA: TGCGCCAGCAGCTTGGTAACAGGAGGGACCGGGGAGCTGTTTTTT
CDR3 protein: CASSLVTGGTGELFF

D gene: -
CDR3 length: 12
clone size: -
J gene: TRBJ2-5
V gene: TRBV3-1/TRBV3-2
CDR3 DNA: TGTGCCAGCAGTTGGACCACGGAGACCCAGTACTTC
CDR3 protein: CASSWTTETQYF

D gene: TRBD1
CDR3 length: 18
clone size: -
J gene: TRBJ1-5
V gene: TRBV6-2/TRBV6-3
CDR3 DNA: TGTGCCAGCAGTTACGAGACAGGGGGCTTTAATAGCAATCAGCCCCAGCATTTT
CDR3 protein: CASSYETGGFNSNQPQHF

D gene: -
CDR3 length: 14
clone size: -
J gene: TRBJ1-2
V gene: TRBV5-1
CDR3 DNA: TGCGCCAGCAGCTTGCAGGGTACCTATGGTGGCTACACCTTC
CDR3 protein: CASSLQGTYGGYTF

D gene: -
CDR3 length: 13
clone size: -
J gene: TRBJ1-5
V gene: TRBV7-9
CDR3 DNA: TGTGCCAGCAGCGACGGACTCAATCAGCCCCAGCATTTT
CDR3 protein: CASSDGLNQPQHF

D gene: -
CDR3 length: 12
clone size: -
J gene: TRBJ2-2
V gene: TRBV30
CDR3 DNA: TGTGCCTGGAATAAGGGGGCCGGGGAGCTGTTTTTT
CDR3 protein: CAWNKGAGELFF